A single sample gave rise to the 32 T cell receptor beta chains below, sequenced in a study of CD8 T cells in Susac syndrome. Reverse transcription of 0.5 to 1 ug RNA was carried out with random hexamers. TCRdb called the immunoSEQ multiplex PCR reads again in MiXCR, with one record for every CDR3 protein. The data hold around 170,000 distinct CDR3 sequences, with approximately 94% observed a single time. Sequences were obtained from CD4+ T cells from PBMCs. The receptor set was obtained from a human donor with Susac syndrome.

The J gene is TRBJ2-3, the V gene TRBV12-3 or TRBV12-4; D might be TRBD1 (6 bases). The CDR3 spans 13 residues. Trimming took 6 bases from V and 1 from J, leaving 8 bases between them. The CDR3: CASRRQGTDTQYF. CDR3 nucleotides: TGTGCCAGCAGACGACAGGGCACAGATACGCAGTATTTT.

V gene TRBV10-3 combines with J gene TRBJ1-5, with a weak D call TRBD1 (5 bases). Per germline, CDR1 ENHRY and CDR2 SYGVKD. This CDR3 spans 15 amino acids. V shed 4 bases and J shed 5 bases, with 15 bases lying between them. The CDR3 coding sequence is TGTGCCATCAGTGGGGGGGTAGACGGCGATCAGCCCCAGCATTTT. Translation gives CAISGGVDGDQPQHF.

The chain combines TRBV11-2 with TRBJ1-6; TRBD1 is a possible D gene (5 bases). Germline assignment: CDR1 SGHAT and CDR2 FQNNGV. The CDR3 is made up of 16 amino acids. V lost 0 bases and J 12 bases, leaving 18 bases between the germline ends. The DNA for the CDR3 is TGTGCCAGCAGCTTAGATTTAACTTGGCAGGGCGGACCCCTCCACTTT. This gives the protein CASSLDLTWQGGPLHF.

The chain couples TRBV15 to TRBJ2-7, with D uncertain. V gave up 0 bases and J gave up 4 bases, with 13 bases separating them. There are 15 residues in the CDR3. Germline V gene sequence: CDR1 LNHNV, CDR2 YYDKDF (reference sequence). The DNA of the CDR3 is TGTGCCACCAGCAGAGATTCTGGGCAGGAGTACGAGCAGTACTTC. Its protein is CATSRDSGQEYEQYF.

The chain employs TRBV9 and TRBJ2-5; tentatively, D is TRBD2 (7 bases). V lost 3 bases and J 0 bases, leaving 18 bases between the germline ends. The V gene's germline CDR1 is SGDLS and CDR2 YYNGEE. This CDR3 has 17 amino acids. This CDR3 is CASSESHRGANQETQYF. The CDR3 DNA reads as TGTGCCAGCAGCGAGTCTCACCGGGGGGCCAACCAAGAGACCCAGTACTTC.

The chain carries TRBV20-1 and TRBJ2-1; D is undetermined. Germline V lookup: CDR1 DFQATT, CDR2 SNEGSKA (reference sequence). V was pared by 6 bases and J by 3 bases, with 12 bases between. The length of the CDR3 is 13 residues. CDR3 sequence reads: CSAYHTSYNEQFF. DNA for the CDR3: TGCAGTGCGTACCACACAAGCTACAATGAGCAGTTCTTC.

The chain has TRBV13 and TRBJ2-5, with D hard to call. The CDR3 covers 12 residues. Germline V CDR1 and CDR2: PRHDT, FYEKMQ (reference sequence). Trimming took off 7 bases at V and 4 bases at J, with 10 bases between the two ends. In DNA, the CDR3 is TGTGCCAGCAACACCCCGGGAGAGACCCAGTACTTC. Encoded protein: CASNTPGETQYF.

The chain is built from TRBV12-3 or TRBV12-4 and TRBJ1-2; D is unclear. The CDR3 consists of 12 residues. The V end lost 10 bases, the J end lost 2 bases, and 11 bases lay between the germline ends. CDR3 bases: TGTGCCAACAGCCCAGGAAACTATGGCTACACCTTC. It codes for CANSPGNYGYTF.

This sequence joins TRBV4-1 and TRBJ1-4; the D gene is possibly TRBD1 (5 bases). The CDR3 consists of 15 residues. Trimming cost V 6 bases and J 3 bases, with 14 bases left between them. The V gene's germline CDR1 is MGHRA and CDR2 YSYEKL. The CDR3 DNA reads TGCGCCAGCAGGACTCCCGGGGCCTCTAATGAAAAACTGTTTTTT. The encoded protein is CASRTPGASNEKLFF.

The chain is built from TRBV30 and TRBJ1-2; unclear D gene. The CDR3 is 11 residues long. Germline V lookup: CDR1 GTSNPN, CDR2 SVGIG (reference sequence). The V and J ends lost 6 bases and 6 bases respectively, with 11 bases between them. DNA of the CDR3: TGTGCCTGCCGTGACGGAAATGGCTACACCTTC. Translation gives CACRDGNGYTF.

This sequence joins TRBV12-3 or TRBV12-4 and TRBJ1-6; D is unclear. V lost 6 bases, J lost 2 bases, and 8 bases lay in between. The length of the CDR3 is 14 residues. The CDR3 sequence is CASSTSTYNSPLHF. The DNA of the CDR3 is TGTGCCAGCAGCACGAGTACCTATAATTCACCCCTCCACTTT.

The count of this clonotype is one. The chain uses TRBV20-1 and TRBJ2-7; 9 bases fit TRBD2. V shed 1 base and J 5 bases; nucleotides not matched to a gene: 6. The CDR3 loop spans 14 amino acids. The germline V gene encodes CDR1 DFQATT and CDR2 SNEGSKA (reference sequence). CDR3 amino acids: CSARVGGGGHEQYF. CDR3 DNA sequence: TGCAGTGCTAGAGTCGGCGGGGGGGGCCACGAGCAGTACTTC.

The rearrangement uses TRBV20-1 and TRBJ1-2, with a possible D match to TRBD1 (5 bases). V gave up 3 bases and J gave up 8 bases, with 13 bases separating them. The CDR3 contains 12 residues. The germline gives CDR1 DFQATT, CDR2 SNEGSKA (reference sequence). In nucleotides, the CDR3 is TGCAGTGCTAGGTACGGGGCCGACGGCTACACCTTC. It translates to CSARYGADGYTF.

The V call is TRBV25-1, the J call TRBJ2-4; D may match TRBD1 or TRBD2 (5 bases each). CDR1 MGHDK and CDR2 SYGVNS come from the germline V gene. The CDR3 consists of 17 residues. V gave up 3 bases and J gave up 0 bases, with 15 bases separating them. The CDR3 coding sequence is TGTGCCAGCAGTGAGACCTTATATGGGGGAGCCAAAAACATTCAGTACTTC. Protein product: CASSETLYGGAKNIQYF. The entire variable domain, with the rest obtained from reference TRBV25-1 and TRBJ2-4, is as follows: EADIYQTPRYLVIGTGKKITLECSQTMGHDKMYWYQQDPGMELHLIHYSYGVNSTEKGDLSSESTVSRIRTEHFPLTLESARPSHTSQYLCASSETLYGGAKNIQYFGAGTRLSVL.

The rearrangement uses TRBV28 and TRBJ2-6; 8 nucleotides match TRBD1. CDR3 length: 16 amino acids. V trimming: 4 bases; J trimming: 2 bases; junction bases outside the gene matches: 4. Germline values: CDR1 MDHEN, CDR2 SYDVKM. The CDR3 loop is CASSSTGATGANVLTF. Written as DNA, the CDR3 is TGTGCCAGCAGTTCGACAGGGGCGACTGGGGCCAACGTCCTGACTTTC.

The V gene is TRBV5-4, the J gene TRBJ2-7; the D gene could be TRBD1 or TRBD2 (5 bases each). Trimming took 0 bases from V and 6 from J, leaving 7 bases between them. The CDR3 sequence is 12 residues long. The germline gives CDR1 SGHNT, CDR2 YYREEE (reference sequence). The CDR3 loop reads CASSLDGAEQYF. CDR3 nucleotide sequence: TGTGCCAGCAGCTTGGACGGGGCCGAGCAGTACTTC.

The rearrangement links TRBV18 to TRBJ2-3; D is possibly TRBD1 (6 bases). There are 15 residues in the CDR3. V lost 3 bases to trimming and J lost 4 bases, with 14 bases between them. Per germline, CDR1 KGHSH and CDR2 LQKENI. This CDR3 reads CASSPLEGVPDTQYF. In nucleotides, the CDR3 is TGTGCCAGCTCACCCCTCGAGGGGGTCCCAGATACGCAGTATTTT.

The chain couples TRBV30 to TRBJ1-1; D remains ambiguous. CDR3 length: 12 amino acids. Germline assignment: CDR1 GTSNPN and CDR2 SVGIG (reference sequence). V was cut by 6 bases and J by 2 bases, with 10 bases left in between. This CDR3 reads CACDPSNTEAFF. The CDR3 bases are TGTGCCTGCGACCCGAGCAACACTGAAGCTTTCTTT.

This chain uses TRBV27 with TRBJ2-1; D remains ambiguous. CDR3 length equals 17 residues. V was pared by 8 bases and J by 2 bases, with 22 bases between. Germline lookup yields CDR1 MNHEY and CDR2 SMNVEV (reference sequence). CDR3 protein: CASQRQFTLPTYNEQFF. The CDR3 bases are TGTGCCAGCCAGAGGCAGTTTACACTCCCTACCTACAATGAGCAGTTCTTC.

The chain couples TRBV29-1 to TRBJ2-1; the D gene is possibly TRBD2 (5 bases). The CDR3 is 11 amino acids. V was pared by 4 bases and J by 8 bases, with 9 bases between. The germline CDR1 and CDR2 sequences are SQVTM and ANQGSEA. The DNA of the CDR3 is TGCAGCGTTGGTCTAGCCGATGAGCAGTTCTTC. Translation: CSVGLADEQFF.

The chain has TRBV20-1 and TRBJ2-1; TRBD2 agrees at 12 bases. Germline V gene data show CDR1 as DFQATT and CDR2 as SNEGSKA (reference sequence). This CDR3 contains 14 residues. Trimming removed 5 bases from V and 8 bases from J; junction bases left unmatched: 7. The CDR3 protein is CSALAGGPGYEQFF. As DNA, the CDR3 is TGCAGTGCTCTAGCGGGGGGGCCCGGGTATGAGCAGTTCTTC.

This clonotype was detected once. The chain recombines TRBV6-5 with TRBJ2-1, with 8 bases lining up with TRBD2. V trimming: 6 bases; J trimming: 7 bases; junction bases outside the gene matches: 5. The length of the CDR3 is 13 residues. Germline V gene lookup returns CDR1 MNHEY and CDR2 SVGAGI. The chain's CDR3 is CASSRGGRNEQFF. The DNA of the CDR3 is TGTGCCAGCAGCCGCGGGGGGCGAAATGAGCAGTTCTTC.

The CDR3 DNA follows: TGTGCCAGCAGCAGGACAGGGGGCCAACTCTACGAGCAGTACTTC. This encodes CASSRTGGQLYEQYF. The chain uses TRBV2 and TRBJ2-7; TRBD1 agrees at 11 bases. CDR3 length: 15 amino acids. The germline V gene has CDR1 SNHLY and CDR2 FYNNEI. The J segment lost 3 bases and the V segment lost 6 bases, leaving 7 bases of the junction unmatched.

The chain joins TRBV15 to TRBJ2-1; 9 bases align to TRBD2. The CDR3 is 16 residues long. CDR1 is LNHNV, CDR2 YYDKDF, per germline (reference sequence). The J segment lost 10 bases and the V segment lost 0 bases, leaving 10 bases of the junction unmatched. The CDR3 DNA follows: TGTGCCACCAGCAGAGATGCCGTAGCGGGGGCACGGGAGCAGTTCTTC. Protein sequence: CATSRDAVAGAREQFF.

The chain carries TRBV5-1 and TRBJ2-4; TRBD1 aligns across 10 bases. The CDR3 has 17 residues. The trim removed 4 bases at V and 5 bases at J, leaving 12 bases unmatched. The V gene's germline CDR1 is SGHRS and CDR2 YFSETQ. CDR3 nucleotides: TGCGCCAGCAGCCTCCACCTGACAGGGGGCTCCGAAAACATTCAGTACTTC. This gives the protein CASSLHLTGGSENIQYF.

The gene calls are TRBV28 and TRBJ2-5; D ambiguous. The CDR3 sequence is 12 residues long. The V gene's germline CDR1 is MDHEN and CDR2 SYDVKM. V was cut by 6 bases and J by 5 bases, with 10 bases left in between. The CDR3 is CASRVAMETQYF. The CDR3 DNA reads as TGTGCCAGCAGGGTGGCGATGGAGACCCAGTACTTC.

This chain connects TRBV29-1 to TRBJ2-5; TRBD2 aligns across 8 bases. The CDR3 is 14 amino acids. Germline CDR1 reads SQVTM; CDR2 reads ANQGSEA. J lost 5 bases, V lost 3 bases, and 8 bases had no gene match. In nucleotides, the CDR3 is TGCAGCGTTGATTACGGGGGGGCCGGCGAGACCCAGTACTTC. Protein product: CSVDYGGAGETQYF.

A single count supports this clonotype. This sequence joins TRBV5-1 and TRBJ1-2; 7 nucleotides agree with TRBD1. CDR1 is SGHRS and CDR2 is YFSETQ in the germline V gene. The length of the CDR3 is 15 residues. The trim removed 1 base at V and 4 bases at J, leaving 7 bases unmatched. Written as DNA, the CDR3 is TGCGCCAGCAGCTTGAGCGGGACAGAACCCTATGGCTACACCTTC. It specifies CASSLSGTEPYGYTF.

J is TRBJ2-7 and V is TRBV25-1, with D possibly matching TRBD2 (6 bases). The CDR3 has 15 amino acids. Germline assignment: CDR1 MGHDK and CDR2 SYGVNS. Trimming removed 4 bases at V and 0 bases at J, with 13 bases between. The CDR3 region is CASSARQTSSYEQYF. Written as DNA, the CDR3 is TGTGCCAGCAGTGCCCGACAGACTAGCTCCTACGAGCAGTACTTC.

J is TRBJ1-1 and V is TRBV12-3 or TRBV12-4; D may be TRBD1 (5 bases). The CDR3 loop spans 14 amino acids. Trimming removed 8 bases at V and 6 bases at J, with 19 bases between. CDR3 DNA: TGTGCCAGCCGGACGGCTGAGTGGGGCGCTGAAGCTTTCTTT. Translation: CASRTAEWGAEAFF.

The rearrangement uses TRBV20-1 and TRBJ2-1, with a weak D call TRBD2 (6 bases). V lost 5 bases and J 7 bases, leaving 15 bases between the germline ends. There are 13 residues in the CDR3. Germline assignment: CDR1 DFQATT and CDR2 SNEGSKA (reference sequence). The CDR3: CSAQYGGKNEQFF. CDR3 DNA sequence: TGCAGTGCTCAGTACGGGGGTAAGAATGAGCAGTTCTTC.

This chain connects TRBV30 to TRBJ1-5; 7 positions match TRBD1. Germline loops: CDR1 GTSNPN, CDR2 SVGIG (reference sequence). The CDR3 covers 14 residues. Trimming cost V 4 bases and J 4 bases; bases outside gene matches: 7. CDR3 in amino acids: CAWKARTGNQPQHF. The CDR3 DNA sequence: TGTGCCTGGAAAGCCCGGACAGGAAATCAGCCCCAGCATTTT.